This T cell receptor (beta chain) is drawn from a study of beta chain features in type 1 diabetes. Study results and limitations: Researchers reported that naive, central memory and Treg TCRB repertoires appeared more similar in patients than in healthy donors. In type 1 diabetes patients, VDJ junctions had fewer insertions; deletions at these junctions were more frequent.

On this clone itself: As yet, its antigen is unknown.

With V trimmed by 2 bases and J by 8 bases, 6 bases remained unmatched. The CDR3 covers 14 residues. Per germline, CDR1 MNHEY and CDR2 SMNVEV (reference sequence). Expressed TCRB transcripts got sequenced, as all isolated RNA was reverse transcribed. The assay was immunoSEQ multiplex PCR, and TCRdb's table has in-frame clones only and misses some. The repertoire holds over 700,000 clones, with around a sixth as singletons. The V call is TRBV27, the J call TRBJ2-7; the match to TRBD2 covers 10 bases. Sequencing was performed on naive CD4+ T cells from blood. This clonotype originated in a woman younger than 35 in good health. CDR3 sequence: CASSLLAGESKQYF. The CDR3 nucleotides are TGTGCCAGCAGTTTACTAGCGGGAGAGAGTAAGCAGTACTTC.